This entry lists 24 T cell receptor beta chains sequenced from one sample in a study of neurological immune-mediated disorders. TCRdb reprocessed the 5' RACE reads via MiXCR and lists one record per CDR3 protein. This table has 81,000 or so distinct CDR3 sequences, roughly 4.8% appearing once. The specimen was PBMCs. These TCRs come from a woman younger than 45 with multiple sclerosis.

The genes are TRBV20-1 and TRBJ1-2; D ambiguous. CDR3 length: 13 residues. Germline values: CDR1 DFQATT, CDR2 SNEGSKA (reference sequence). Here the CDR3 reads CSAPFFVAYGYTF. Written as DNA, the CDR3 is TGCAGCGCACCCTTCTTTGTAGCGTATGGCTACACCTTC.

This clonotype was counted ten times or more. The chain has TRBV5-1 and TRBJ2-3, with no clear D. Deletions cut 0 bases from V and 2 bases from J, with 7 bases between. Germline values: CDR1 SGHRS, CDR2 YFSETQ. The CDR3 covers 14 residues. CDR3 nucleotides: TGCGCCAGCAGCTTGGAGGCTGTCACAGATACGCAGTATTTT. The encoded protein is CASSLEAVTDTQYF. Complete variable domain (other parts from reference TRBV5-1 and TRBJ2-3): KAGVTQTPRYLIKTRGQQVTLSCSPISGHRSVSWYQQTPGQGLQFLFEYFSETQRNKGNFPGRFSGRQFSNSRSEMNVSTLELGDSALYLCASSLEAVTDTQYFGPGTRLTVL.

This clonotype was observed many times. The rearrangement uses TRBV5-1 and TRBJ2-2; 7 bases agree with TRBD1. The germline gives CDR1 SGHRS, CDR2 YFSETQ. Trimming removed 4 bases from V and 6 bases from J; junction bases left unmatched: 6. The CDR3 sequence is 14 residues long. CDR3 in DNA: TGCGCCAGCAGCGCAACGACAGGGTCCGGGGAGCTGTTTTTT. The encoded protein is CASSATTGSGELFF.

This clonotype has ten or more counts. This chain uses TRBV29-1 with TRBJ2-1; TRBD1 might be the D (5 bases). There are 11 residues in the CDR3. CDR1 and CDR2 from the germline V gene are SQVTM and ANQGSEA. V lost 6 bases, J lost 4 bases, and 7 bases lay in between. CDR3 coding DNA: TGCAGCGTGACAGTTTACAATGAGCAGTTCTTC. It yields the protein CSVTVYNEQFF.

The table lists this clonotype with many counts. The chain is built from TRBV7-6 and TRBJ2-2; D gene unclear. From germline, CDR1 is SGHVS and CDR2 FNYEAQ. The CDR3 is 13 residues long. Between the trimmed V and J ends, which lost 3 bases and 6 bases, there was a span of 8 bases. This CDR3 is CASSFQEAGELFF. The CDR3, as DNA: TGTGCCAGCAGCTTTCAAGAGGCCGGGGAGCTGTTTTTT.

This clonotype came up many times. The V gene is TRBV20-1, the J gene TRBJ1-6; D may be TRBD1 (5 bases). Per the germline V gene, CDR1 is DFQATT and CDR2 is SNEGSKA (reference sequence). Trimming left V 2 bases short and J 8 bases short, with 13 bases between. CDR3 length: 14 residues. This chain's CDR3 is CSARTGVGHSPLHF. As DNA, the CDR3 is TGCAGTGCTAGAACCGGGGTGGGACATTCACCCCTCCACTTT.

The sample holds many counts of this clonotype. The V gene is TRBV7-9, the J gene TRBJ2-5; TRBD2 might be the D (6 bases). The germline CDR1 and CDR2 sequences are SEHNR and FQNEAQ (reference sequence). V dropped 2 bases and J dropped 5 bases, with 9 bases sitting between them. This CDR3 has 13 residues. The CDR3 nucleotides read TGTGCCAGCAGCTTAAGACGGGGGGAGACCCAGTACTTC. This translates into CASSLRRGETQYF.

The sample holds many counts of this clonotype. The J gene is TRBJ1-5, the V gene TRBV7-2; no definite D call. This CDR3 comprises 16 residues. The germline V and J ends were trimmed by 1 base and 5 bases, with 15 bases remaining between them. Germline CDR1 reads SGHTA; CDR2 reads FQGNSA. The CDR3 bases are TGTGCCAGCAGCTTAGACCCCCCCTTGGGAGATCAGCCCCAGCATTTT. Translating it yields CASSLDPPLGDQPQHF. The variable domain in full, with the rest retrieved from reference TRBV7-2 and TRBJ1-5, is GAGVSQSPSNKVTEKGKDVELRCDPISGHTALYWYRQSLGQGLEFLIYFQGNSAPDKSGLPSDRFSAERTGGSVSTLTIQRTQQEDSAVYLCASSLDPPLGDQPQHFGDGTRLSIL.

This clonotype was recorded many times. The CDR3 loop reads CATQENDREGEAFF. The DNA for the CDR3 is TGTGCCACCCAGGAGAATGACAGGGAGGGAGAAGCTTTCTTT. The chain is built from TRBV6-6 and TRBJ1-1; TRBD1 matches 7 bases. CDR3 length: 14 residues. Per germline, CDR1 MNHNY and CDR2 SVGAGI (reference sequence). With V trimmed by 10 bases and J by 8 bases, 16 bases remained unmatched.

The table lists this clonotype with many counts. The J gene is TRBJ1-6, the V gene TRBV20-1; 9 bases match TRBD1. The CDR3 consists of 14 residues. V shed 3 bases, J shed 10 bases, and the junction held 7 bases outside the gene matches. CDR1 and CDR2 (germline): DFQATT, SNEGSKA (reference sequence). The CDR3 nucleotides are TGCAGTGCTAGGGCCGGGACAGGGATCTCACCCCTCCACTTT. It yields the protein CSARAGTGISPLHF.

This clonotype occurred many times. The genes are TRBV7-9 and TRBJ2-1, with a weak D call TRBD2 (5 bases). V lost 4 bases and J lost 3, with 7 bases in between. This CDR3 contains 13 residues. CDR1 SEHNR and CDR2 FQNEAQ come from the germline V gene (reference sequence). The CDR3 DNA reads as TGTGCCAGCAGCTCAACTAGCTACAATGAGCAGTTCTTC. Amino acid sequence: CASSSTSYNEQFF.

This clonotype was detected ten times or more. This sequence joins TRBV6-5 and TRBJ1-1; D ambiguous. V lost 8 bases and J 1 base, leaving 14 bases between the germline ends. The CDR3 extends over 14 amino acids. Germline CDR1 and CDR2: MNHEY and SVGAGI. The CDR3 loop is CASVSIRSNTEAFF. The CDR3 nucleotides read TGTGCCAGCGTTAGTATCAGATCGAACACTGAAGCTTTCTTT.

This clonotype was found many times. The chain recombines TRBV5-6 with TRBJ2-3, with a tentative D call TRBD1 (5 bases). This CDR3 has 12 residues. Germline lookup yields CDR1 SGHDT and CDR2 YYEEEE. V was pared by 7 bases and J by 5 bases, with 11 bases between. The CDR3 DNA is TGTGCCAGCGGTTTAACAGGAGATACGCAGTATTTT. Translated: CASGLTGDTQYF.

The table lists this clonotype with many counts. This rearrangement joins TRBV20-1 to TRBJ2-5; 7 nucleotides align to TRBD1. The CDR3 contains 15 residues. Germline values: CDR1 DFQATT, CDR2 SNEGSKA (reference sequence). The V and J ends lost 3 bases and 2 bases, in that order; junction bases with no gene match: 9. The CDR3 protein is CSASGRGRYQETQYF. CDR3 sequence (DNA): TGCAGTGCTAGTGGTAGGGGGCGTTATCAAGAGACCCAGTACTTC.

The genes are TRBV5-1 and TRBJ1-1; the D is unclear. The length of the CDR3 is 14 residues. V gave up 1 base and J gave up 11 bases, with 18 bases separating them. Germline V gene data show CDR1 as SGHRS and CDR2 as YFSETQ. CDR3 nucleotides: TGCGCCAGCAGCTTGTCTTCCCGCTCGGGAACGGCTTTCTTT. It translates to CASSLSSRSGTAFF.

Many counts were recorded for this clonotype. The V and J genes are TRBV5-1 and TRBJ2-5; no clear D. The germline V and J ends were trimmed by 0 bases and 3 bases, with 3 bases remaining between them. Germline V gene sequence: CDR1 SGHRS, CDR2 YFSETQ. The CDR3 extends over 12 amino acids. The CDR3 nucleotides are TGCGCCAGCAGCTTGGATGAAGAGACCCAGTACTTC. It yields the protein CASSLDEETQYF. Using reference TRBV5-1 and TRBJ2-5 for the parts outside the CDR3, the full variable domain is KAGVTQTPRYLIKTRGQQVTLSCSPISGHRSVSWYQQTPGQGLQFLFEYFSETQRNKGNFPGRFSGRQFSNSRSEMNVSTLELGDSALYLCASSLDEETQYFGPGTRLLVL.

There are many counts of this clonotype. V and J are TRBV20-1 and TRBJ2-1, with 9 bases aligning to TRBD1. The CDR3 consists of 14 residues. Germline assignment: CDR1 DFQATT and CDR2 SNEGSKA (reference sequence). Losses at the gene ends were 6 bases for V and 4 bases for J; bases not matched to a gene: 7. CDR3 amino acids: CSALSTGGYNEQFF. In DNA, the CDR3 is TGCAGTGCCCTATCGACAGGGGGGTACAATGAGCAGTTCTTC.

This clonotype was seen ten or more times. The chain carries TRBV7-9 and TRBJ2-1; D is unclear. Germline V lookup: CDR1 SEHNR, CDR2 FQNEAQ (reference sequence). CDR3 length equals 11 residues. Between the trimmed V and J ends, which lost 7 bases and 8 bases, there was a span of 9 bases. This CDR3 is CASTTLDEQFF. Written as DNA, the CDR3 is TGTGCCAGCACGACTTTGGATGAGCAGTTCTTC.

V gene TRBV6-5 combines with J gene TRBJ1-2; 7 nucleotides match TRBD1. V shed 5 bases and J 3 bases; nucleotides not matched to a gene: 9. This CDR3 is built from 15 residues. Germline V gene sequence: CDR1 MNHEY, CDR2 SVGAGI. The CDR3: CASSTYTGTDYGYTF. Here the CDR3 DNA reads TGTGCCAGCAGTACATATACCGGGACAGACTATGGCTACACCTTC.

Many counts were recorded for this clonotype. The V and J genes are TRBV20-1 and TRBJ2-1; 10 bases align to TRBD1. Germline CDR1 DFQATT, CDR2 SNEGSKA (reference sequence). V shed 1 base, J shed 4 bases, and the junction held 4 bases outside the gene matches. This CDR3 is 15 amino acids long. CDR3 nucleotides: TGCAGTGCTAGAGGACAGGGGGCTTGGTACAATGAGCAGTTCTTC. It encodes CSARGQGAWYNEQFF.

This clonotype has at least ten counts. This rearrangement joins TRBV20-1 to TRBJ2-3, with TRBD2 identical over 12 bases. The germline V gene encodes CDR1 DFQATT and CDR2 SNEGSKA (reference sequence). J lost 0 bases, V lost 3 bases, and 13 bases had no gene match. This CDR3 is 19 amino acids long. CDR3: CSASLTSGGPISSTDTQYF. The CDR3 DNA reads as TGCAGTGCTAGCCTGACTAGCGGGGGACCCATCTCTAGCACAGATACGCAGTATTTT.

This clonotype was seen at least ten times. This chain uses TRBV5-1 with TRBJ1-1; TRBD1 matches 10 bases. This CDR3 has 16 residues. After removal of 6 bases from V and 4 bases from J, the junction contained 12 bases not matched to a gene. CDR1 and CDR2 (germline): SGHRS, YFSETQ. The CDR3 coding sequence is TGCGCCAGCACTTGGACAGGGGGTTTTGGCGGCACTGAAGCTTTCTTT. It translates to CASTWTGGFGGTEAFF.

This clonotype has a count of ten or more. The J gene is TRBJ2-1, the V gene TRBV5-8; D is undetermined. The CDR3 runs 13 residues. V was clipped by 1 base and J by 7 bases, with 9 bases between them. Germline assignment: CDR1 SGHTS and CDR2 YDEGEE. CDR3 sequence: CASSLTGVNEQFF. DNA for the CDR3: TGTGCCAGCAGCTTGACCGGTGTAAATGAGCAGTTCTTC.

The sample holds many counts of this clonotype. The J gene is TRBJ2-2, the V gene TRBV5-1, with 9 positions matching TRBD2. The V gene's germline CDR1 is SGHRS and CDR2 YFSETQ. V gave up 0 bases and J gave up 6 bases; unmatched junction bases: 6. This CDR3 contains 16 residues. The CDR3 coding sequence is TGCGCCAGCAGCTTGGGGTCTAGCGGGATCCCCGGGGAGCTGTTTTTT. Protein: CASSLGSSGIPGELFF.